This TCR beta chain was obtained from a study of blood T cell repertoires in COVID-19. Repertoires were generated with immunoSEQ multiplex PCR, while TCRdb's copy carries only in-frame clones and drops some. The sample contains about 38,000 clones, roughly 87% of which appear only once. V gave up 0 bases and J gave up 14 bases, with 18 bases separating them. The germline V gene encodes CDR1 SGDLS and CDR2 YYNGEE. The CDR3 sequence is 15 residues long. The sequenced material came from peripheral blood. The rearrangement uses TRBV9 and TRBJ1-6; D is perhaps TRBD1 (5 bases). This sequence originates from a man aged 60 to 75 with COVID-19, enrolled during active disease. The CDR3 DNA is TGTGCCAGCAGCGTAGGGTTCCTCGGGGGGGTATCCCTCCACTTT. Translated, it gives CASSVGFLGGVSLHF. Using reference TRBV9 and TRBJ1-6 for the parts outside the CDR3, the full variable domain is DSGVTQTPKHLITATGQRVTLRCSPRSGDLSVYWYQQSLDQGLQFLIQYYNGEERAKGNILERFSAQQFPDLHSELNLSSLELGDSALYFCASSVGFLGGVSLHFGNGTRLTVT.